This TCR beta chain derives from a study of cytotoxic CD8 clonotypes in ibrutinib-treated CLL. On the study more broadly: Outcomes included some 24 partial and 2 complete responses; after median around 5.5 years, roughly 15 stayed remitted and roughly 12 progressed. Mean yields were 255,043 productive templates and some 90,000 productive rearrangements per sample.

Libraries were prepared by immunoSEQ multiplex PCR; TCRdb keeps only in-frame clonotypes and omits some of them. The sample holds roughly 110,000 clones; approximately 56% are singletons and the top ten take 37%. The CDR3 is made up of 13 amino acids. The V gene lost 9 bases and the J gene lost 5 bases, with 16 bases spanning the gap. Per the germline V gene, CDR1 is SGHRS and CDR2 is YFSETQ. This clone has a single count. This specimen consisted of PBMCs, obtained after 24 months of ibrutinib treatment. This sequence joins TRBV5-1 and TRBJ2-3; tentatively, D is TRBD1 (6 bases). This TCR was recovered from a human donor with chronic lymphocytic leukemia. CDR3: CATSQGSGDTQYF. For the CDR3, the DNA is TGCGCCACTTCACAGGGTTCCGGAGATACGCAGTATTTT.